The 10 T cell receptor beta chains below come from one sample, sequenced in a study of beta chain features in type 1 diabetes. The whole isolated RNA underwent reverse transcription, so sequencing captured expressed TCRB transcripts. The assay was immunoSEQ multiplex PCR, and TCRdb's table has in-frame clones only and misses some. The table lists 400,000 to 500,000 clones, approximately 15% of them singletons, with roughly 0.033% in the top ten. Sequencing was carried out using naive CD4+ T cells from blood. The receptors shown here come from a man aged 25-45 years in good health.

V is TRBV25-1 and J is TRBJ1-2; maybe TRBD1 (5 bases). V gave up 8 bases and J gave up 1 base, with 11 bases separating them. The CDR3 length is 13 residues. CDR1 and CDR2 from the germline V gene are MGHDK and SYGVNS. The CDR3 DNA follows: TGTGCCAGCCAACGACAGAATAACTATGGCTACACCTTC. Its translation: CASQRQNNYGYTF.

The V and J genes are TRBV10-3 and TRBJ2-5; D remains ambiguous. The CDR3 is 12 amino acids. With 0 bases removed from V and 5 bases from J, the gap between germline ends came to 4 bases. Germline lookup yields CDR1 ENHRY and CDR2 SYGVKD. This chain's CDR3 is CAISESMETQYF. In nucleotides, the CDR3 is TGTGCCATCAGTGAGTCTATGGAGACCCAGTACTTC.

The gene calls are TRBV5-4 and TRBJ1-1; maybe TRBD1 (6 bases). Germline CDR1 reads SGHNT; CDR2 reads YYREEE (reference sequence). The CDR3 extends over 16 amino acids. Deletions cut 3 bases from V and 1 base from J, with 16 bases between. The CDR3 DNA is TGTGCCAGCAGCTCCTCCGCACAGGGTCGGAACACTGAAGCTTTCTTT. This gives the protein CASSSSAQGRNTEAFF.

CDR3: CASSLGPPSTPDTQYF. The CDR3 DNA reads TGTGCCAGCAGCTTAGGACCCCCTAGTACCCCAGATACGCAGTATTTT. The chain links TRBV7-2 to TRBJ2-3; D remains unclear. The CDR3 is made up of 16 amino acids. Trimming cost V 1 base and J 4 bases, with 15 bases left between them. Germline V gene sequence: CDR1 SGHTA, CDR2 FQGNSA.

The rearrangement links TRBV7-9 to TRBJ2-3; D gene uncertain. This CDR3 has 15 residues. Trimming removed 0 bases from V and 0 bases from J, with 7 bases in between. CDR1 SEHNR and CDR2 FQNEAQ come from the germline V gene (reference sequence). The CDR3 bases are TGTGCCAGCAGCTTAGCGACCCGTAGCACAGATACGCAGTATTTT. It codes for CASSLATRSTDTQYF.

The chain links TRBV10-1 to TRBJ2-2, with D hard to call. This CDR3 has 13 amino acids. V gave up 5 bases and J gave up 1 base, with 5 bases separating them. The germline V gene encodes CDR1 WNHNN and CDR2 SYGVQD (reference sequence). CDR3 protein: CASSRQNTGELFF. In nucleotides, the CDR3 is TGCGCCAGCAGTCGTCAGAACACCGGGGAGCTGTTTTTT.

This clone occurred a few times. This sequence joins TRBV10-3 and TRBJ2-4; D remains unclear. Germline V gene lookup returns CDR1 ENHRY and CDR2 SYGVKD. V was clipped by 2 bases and J by 1 base, with 9 bases between them. The CDR3 consists of 15 residues. In nucleotides, the CDR3 is TGTGCCATCAGTGAGGCGTTGGTGGCCAAAAACATTCAGTACTTC. It is translated as CAISEALVAKNIQYF.

This clone was counted only a few times. The chain couples TRBV12-5 to TRBJ2-3, with D uncertain. Between the trimmed V and J ends, which lost 6 bases and 11 bases, there was a span of 12 bases. CDR3 length: 11 residues. Germline V gene lookup returns CDR1 LGHNT and CDR2 FRNRAP. The CDR3 spells CASGEKMGQYF. DNA of the CDR3: TGTGCTAGTGGGGAGAAAATGGGGCAGTATTTT. The full variable domain, its missing parts supplied by reference TRBV12-5 and TRBJ2-3, is DARVTQTPRHKVTEMGQEVTMRCQPILGHNTVFWYRQTMMQGLELLAYFRNRAPLDDSGMPKDRFSAEMPDATLATLKIQPSEPRDSAVYFCASGEKMGQYFGPGTRLTVL.

V and J are TRBV9 and TRBJ2-1, with a weak D call TRBD1 (6 bases). In germline, CDR1 is SGDLS, CDR2 YYNGEE. This CDR3 contains 15 residues. V lost 4 bases and J 6 bases, leaving 17 bases between the germline ends. The CDR3 DNA follows: TGTGCCAGCAGCCTGGGGGCATCGAGGGGCAATGAGCAGTTCTTC. Translated: CASSLGASRGNEQFF.

The rearrangement joins TRBV6-6 to TRBJ2-1; D is uncertain. The germline V gene encodes CDR1 MNHNY and CDR2 SVGAGI (reference sequence). Trimming cost V 10 bases and J 10 bases, with 17 bases left between them. The length of the CDR3 is 12 residues. The CDR3 coding sequence is TGTGCCACCTCACAGTCGAATCGGGAGCAGTTCTTC. Amino acids: CATSQSNREQFF.